Given below is one T cell receptor (beta chain) in context. The data were taken from a study of control samples from healthy donors and cancer patients. Method: immunoSEQ multiplex PCR; TCRdb's copy keeps in-frame clones and lacks some. The sample lists 90,000 to 110,000 clones; about four fifths were seen once. From germline, CDR1 is LGHDT and CDR2 YNNKEL (reference sequence). CDR3 size: 19 residues. V lost 1 base, J lost 5 bases, and 9 bases stayed unmatched. This TCR came from a woman between 45 and 65 years old in good health. The sample comprised blood. This rearrangement joins TRBV3-1 (or the pseudogene TRBV3-2) to TRBJ2-3; 16 bases agree with TRBD2. The CDR3 here is CASSQGLGTSGGALDTQYF. The CDR3, as DNA: TGTGCCAGCAGCCAAGGTCTTGGGACTAGCGGGGGGGCCTTAGATACGCAGTATTTT.